What follows are 14 T cell receptor beta chains derived from one specimen sequenced in a study of beta chain features in type 1 diabetes. The isolated RNA, all of it, was reverse transcribed, so expressed TCRB transcripts were what got sequenced. Libraries were prepared by immunoSEQ multiplex PCR; TCRdb keeps only in-frame clonotypes and omits some of them. The sample lists around 280,000 clones, 8% occurring once. Sequenced material: central memory CD4+ T cells from blood. Source of these receptors: a woman aged 18-30 years in good health.

In this sample, this clone turned up a few times. CDR3 region: CASSVRGGYEQYV. The DNA of the CDR3 is TGTGCCAGCAGTGTCAGGGGGGGATACGAGCAGTACGTC. The V gene is TRBV7-2, the J gene TRBJ2-7; D is perhaps TRBD1 or TRBD2 (7 bases each). The germline gives CDR1 SGHTA, CDR2 FQGNSA. CDR3 size: 13 residues. V was trimmed by 6 bases and J by 4 bases, leaving 13 bases between them.

The chain employs TRBV14 and TRBJ2-5; 8 bases fit TRBD1. The germline gives CDR1 SGHDN, CDR2 FVKESK. This CDR3 contains 13 residues. After removal of 4 bases from V and 5 bases from J, the junction contained 3 bases not matched to a gene. CDR3 nucleotides: TGTGCCAGCAGCCGCAGGACAGGGGAGACCCAGTACTTC. Translated: CASSRRTGETQYF.

This clone has a handful of counts. The V and J genes are TRBV27 and TRBJ1-5; TRBD1 aligns across 7 bases. The CDR3 covers 16 residues. Germline V gene data show CDR1 as MNHEY and CDR2 as SMNVEV (reference sequence). Trimming at V came to 6 bases and at J to 2 bases, leaving 10 bases not matched to a gene. The CDR3 is CASRPQTGARNQPQHF. CDR3 DNA: TGTGCCAGCAGACCACAAACAGGGGCTCGCAATCAGCCCCAGCATTTT.

Regarding this clone: Compared with germline, one end of the junction differs, possibly owing to a read error. The V call is TRBV6-5, the J call TRBJ2-5; D unclear. The CDR3 length is 11 residues. Germline CDR1 is MNHEY and CDR2 is SVGAGI. The CDR3, as DNA: TGCGCATCGGCCGGATTGGAGACCCAGTACTTC. The encoded protein is CASAGLETQYF.

The chain couples TRBV11-2 to TRBJ2-1; D remains ambiguous. Trimming cost V 5 bases and J 0 bases, with 11 bases left between them. Germline CDR1 reads SGHAT; CDR2 reads FQNNGV. This CDR3 region has 15 residues. CDR3 nucleotides: TGTGCCAGCAGCCCCCGATCTCGCTCCTACAATGAGCAGTTCTTC. As protein: CASSPRSRSYNEQFF.

The chain carries TRBV28 and TRBJ1-1; D is unresolved. Germline V gene lookup returns CDR1 MDHEN and CDR2 SYDVKM. This CDR3 comprises 11 residues. Trimming left V 7 bases short and J 7 bases short, with 10 bases between. CDR3 coding DNA: TGTGCCAGCAACCCTGGAGATGAAGCTTTCTTT. It is translated as CASNPGDEAFF.

The CDR3 sequence is CASSLEVAGGQYF. CDR3 DNA: TGTGCCAGCAGCTTAGAAGTAGCGGGGGGGCAGTATTTT. The chain employs TRBV7-2 and TRBJ2-3; 10 nucleotides align to TRBD2. The V gene end was trimmed by 1 base and the J gene end by 11 bases; junction bases not matched to a gene: 3. Germline V CDR1 and CDR2: SGHTA, FQGNSA. The CDR3 spans 13 residues.

Notes on this clone: A junction boundary mismatches the germline segment, possibly from a read error. The gene calls are TRBV7-7 and TRBJ2-5; D is undetermined. Germline assignment: CDR1 SSHAT and CDR2 FNYEAQ (reference sequence). CDR3 length: 13 amino acids. As DNA, the CDR3 is TGTGCTAGCAGCTTAGTGCGGTCGGAGACCCAGTACTTC. Its translation is CASSLVRSETQYF.

Only a few counts were recorded for this clone. The chain has TRBV7-8 and TRBJ1-1; no firm D call. The CDR3 is 13 residues long. Germline assignment: CDR1 SGHVS and CDR2 FQNEAQ. Trimming shortened V by 1 base and J by 8 bases, and 11 bases separated the two germline ends. The CDR3 reads CASSLDLGKEAFF. The DNA of the CDR3 is TGTGCCAGCAGCTTAGATCTGGGGAAGGAAGCTTTCTTT. Using reference TRBV7-8 and TRBJ1-1 for the parts outside the CDR3, the full variable domain is GAGVSQSPRYKVAKRGQDVALRCDPISGHVSLFWYQQALGQGPEFLTYFQNEAQLDKSGLPSDRFFAERPEGSVSTLKIQRTQQEDSAVYLCASSLDLGKEAFFGQGTRLTVV.

This clone showed up just a few times. This chain uses TRBV5-8 with TRBJ2-5; TRBD2 agrees at 9 bases. The trim removed 4 bases at V and 5 bases at J, leaving 9 bases unmatched. Germline CDR1 and CDR2: SGHTS and YDEGEE. The CDR3 loop spans 15 amino acids. CDR3 amino acids: CASSIRREGSETQYF. CDR3 in DNA: TGTGCCAGCAGCATTCGGCGGGAGGGTTCGGAGACCCAGTACTTC.

This clone has a handful of counts. This sequence joins TRBV9 and TRBJ2-1; 8 bases line up with TRBD2. The CDR3 length is 16 residues. Trimming at V came to 0 bases and at J to 5 bases, leaving 7 bases not matched to a gene. Germline V gene lookup returns CDR1 SGDLS and CDR2 YYNGEE. CDR3 loop: CASSVALLAENNEQFF. CDR3 nucleotides: TGTGCCAGCAGCGTAGCTCTACTAGCGGAGAACAATGAGCAGTTCTTC.

This clone has more than one count but fewer than ten. The CDR3 DNA reads as TGTGCCATCAGTGATCAGGGGACGGAGACCCAGTACTTC. Translated, it gives CAISDQGTETQYF. The chain uses TRBV10-3 and TRBJ2-5, with D possibly TRBD1 on 6 matching bases. This CDR3 contains 13 residues. The germline V and J ends were trimmed by 3 bases and 5 bases, with 10 bases remaining between them. Germline CDR1 ENHRY, CDR2 SYGVKD.

The chain employs TRBV10-3 and TRBJ2-1; 9 bases map to TRBD2. J gave up 6 bases and V 5 bases, and 11 bases lay outside the gene matches. Germline-derived CDR1 and CDR2 are ENHRY and SYGVKD. The CDR3 is 16 residues long. CDR3 DNA: TGTGCCATCAGTCCATCCGGGACTAGCAGGGGCAATGAGCAGTTCTTC. Translated, it gives CAISPSGTSRGNEQFF.

V is TRBV19 and J is TRBJ2-1; no firm D call. Between the trimmed V and J ends, which lost 4 bases and 2 bases, there was a span of 12 bases. Germline V gene lookup returns CDR1 LNHDA and CDR2 SQIVND (reference sequence). The CDR3 is 15 residues long. The CDR3 here is CASSTRSGTYNEQFF. DNA for the CDR3: TGTGCCAGTAGTACCCGTTCTGGGACCTACAATGAGCAGTTCTTC.